This section outlines one TCR beta chain sequence together with its context. Its antigen is currently unknown. This sample is drawn from a study of OX40 agonist ivuxolimab in advanced cancers. Study context: An agonistic human IgG2 monoclonal antibody against OX40 (CD134) was given.

Produced via immunoSEQ multiplex PCR; TCRdb's table is partial and in-frame only. Seen here are 50,000 to 70,000 clones, roughly 81% observed once, and the top ten hold around 2.9%. CDR3 length: 14 residues. The germline V gene has CDR1 MNHNS and CDR2 SASEGT. Trimming removed 6 bases from V and 6 bases from J; junction bases left unmatched: 11. Study-level results: Blood T cells, both CD4+ and CD8+, expanded clonally by week 6 at 0.1 to 3.0 mg/kg. Those patients achieving a partial response at 0.1-3.0 mg/kg showed among the lowest clonal expansion.

The input for sequencing was CD4+ or CD8+ T cells sorted from blood, taken in a trial of the OX40 agonist ivuxolimab. The receptor was derived from an adult with an advanced solid tumor such as melanoma, head and neck, liver or kidney cancer. The V call is TRBV6-1, the J call TRBJ2-7, with 7 bases identical to TRBD2. The CDR3 DNA is TGTGCCAGCAGGGGGTTAGGCGGGAGACCCGAGCAGTACTTC. Translation gives CASRGLGGRPEQYF.